Listed here is a single TCR beta chain. The data are from a study of blood T cell repertoires in COVID-19. The Seattle patients, enrolled during active infection, were followed longitudinally. Some clones are missing from TCRdb's copy, which holds only in-frame ones; the method was immunoSEQ multiplex PCR. The table shows about 260,000 clones, with more than 90% occurring only once. The CDR3 runs 13 residues. CDR1 and CDR2 (germline): LNHDA, SQIVND (reference sequence). Trimming removed 6 bases from V and 3 bases from J, with 6 bases in between. The sequence derives from a person aged 18 to 30 with COVID-19, enrolled during active disease. The rearrangement joins TRBV19 to TRBJ1-6; D remains unclear. Sequencing was done on a sample of peripheral blood. The CDR3 sequence is CASRHSYNSPLHF. The CDR3 DNA is TGTGCCAGTAGACACAGCTATAATTCACCCCTCCACTTT.